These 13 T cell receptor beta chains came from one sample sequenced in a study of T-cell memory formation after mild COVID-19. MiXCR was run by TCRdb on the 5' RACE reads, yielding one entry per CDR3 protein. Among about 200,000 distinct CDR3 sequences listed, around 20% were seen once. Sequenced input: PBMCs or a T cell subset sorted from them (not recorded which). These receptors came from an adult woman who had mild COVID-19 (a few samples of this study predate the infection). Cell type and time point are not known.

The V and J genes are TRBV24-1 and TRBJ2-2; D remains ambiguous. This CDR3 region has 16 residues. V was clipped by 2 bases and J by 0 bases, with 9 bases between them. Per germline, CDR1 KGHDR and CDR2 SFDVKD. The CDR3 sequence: CATSDWIGTNTGELFF. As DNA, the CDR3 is TGTGCCACCAGTGATTGGATAGGGACGAACACCGGGGAGCTGTTTTTT.

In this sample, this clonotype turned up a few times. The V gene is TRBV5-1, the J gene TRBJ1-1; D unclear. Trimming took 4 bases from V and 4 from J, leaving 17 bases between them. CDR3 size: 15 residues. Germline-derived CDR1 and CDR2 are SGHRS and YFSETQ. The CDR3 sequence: CASSIGDLASTEAFF. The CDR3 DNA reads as TGCGCCAGCAGCATTGGAGATTTGGCGTCCACTGAAGCTTTCTTT.

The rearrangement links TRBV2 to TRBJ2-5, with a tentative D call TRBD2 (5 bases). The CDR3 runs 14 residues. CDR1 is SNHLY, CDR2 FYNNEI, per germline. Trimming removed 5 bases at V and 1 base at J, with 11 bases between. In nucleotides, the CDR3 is TGTGCCAGCAGTCACCGGGATCTCCAAGAGACCCAGTACTTC. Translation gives CASSHRDLQETQYF.

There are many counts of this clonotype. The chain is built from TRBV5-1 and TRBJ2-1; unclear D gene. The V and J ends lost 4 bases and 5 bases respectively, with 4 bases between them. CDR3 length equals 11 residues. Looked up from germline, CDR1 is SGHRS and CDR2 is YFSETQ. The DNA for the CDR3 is TGCGCCAGCAGCGCCCACAATGAGCAGTTCTTC. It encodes CASSAHNEQFF.

In DNA, the CDR3 is TGTGCTAGTGGTTTGAGGAGGGGACAGGGCAACGGAAACACCATATATTTT. This gives the protein CASGLRRGQGNGNTIYF. The chain uses TRBV12-5 and TRBJ1-3; 9 nucleotides agree with TRBD1. This CDR3 comprises 17 residues. From germline, CDR1 is LGHNT and CDR2 FRNRAP. The V gene end was trimmed by 2 bases and the J gene end by 4 bases; junction bases not matched to a gene: 9.

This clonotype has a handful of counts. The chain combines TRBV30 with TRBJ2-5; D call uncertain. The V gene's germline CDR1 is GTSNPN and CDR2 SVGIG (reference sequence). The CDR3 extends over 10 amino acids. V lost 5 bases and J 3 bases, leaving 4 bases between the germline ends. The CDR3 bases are TGTGCCTGGGCAGAAGAGACCCAGTACTTC. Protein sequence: CAWAEETQYF.

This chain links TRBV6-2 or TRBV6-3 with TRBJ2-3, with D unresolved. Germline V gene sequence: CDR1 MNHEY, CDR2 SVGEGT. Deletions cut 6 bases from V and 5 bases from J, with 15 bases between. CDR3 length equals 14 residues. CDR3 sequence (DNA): TGTGCCAGCAGCCAAACCCAAGTGGGAGATACGCAGTATTTT. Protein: CASSQTQVGDTQYF.

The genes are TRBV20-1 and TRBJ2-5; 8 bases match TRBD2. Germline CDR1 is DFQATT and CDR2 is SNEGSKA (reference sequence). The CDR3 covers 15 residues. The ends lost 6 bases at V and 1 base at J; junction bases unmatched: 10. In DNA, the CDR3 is TGCAGTGCCCGGGGGGGCAGGGGCCCCCAAGAGACCCAGTACTTC. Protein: CSARGGRGPQETQYF.

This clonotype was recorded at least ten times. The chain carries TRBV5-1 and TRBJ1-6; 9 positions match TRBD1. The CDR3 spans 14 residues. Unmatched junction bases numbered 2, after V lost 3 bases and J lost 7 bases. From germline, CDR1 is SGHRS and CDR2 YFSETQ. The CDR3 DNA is TGCGCCAGCAGCTCGGGACAGGGAAATTCACCCCTCCACTTT. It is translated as CASSSGQGNSPLHF.

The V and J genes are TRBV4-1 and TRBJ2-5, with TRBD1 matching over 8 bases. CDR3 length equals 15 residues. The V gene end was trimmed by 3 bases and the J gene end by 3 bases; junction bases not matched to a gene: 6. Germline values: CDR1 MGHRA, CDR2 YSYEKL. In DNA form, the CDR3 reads TGCGCCAGCAGCCAGATGGACAGGGATGAAGAGACCCAGTACTTC. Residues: CASSQMDRDEETQYF.

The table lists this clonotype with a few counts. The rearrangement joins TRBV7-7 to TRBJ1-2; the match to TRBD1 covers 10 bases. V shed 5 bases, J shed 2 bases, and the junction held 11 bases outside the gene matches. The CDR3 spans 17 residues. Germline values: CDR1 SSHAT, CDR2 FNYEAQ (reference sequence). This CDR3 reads CASSRGTGDSSNYGYTF. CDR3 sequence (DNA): TGTGCCAGCAGCCGTGGGACAGGGGATAGCTCGAACTATGGCTACACCTTC.

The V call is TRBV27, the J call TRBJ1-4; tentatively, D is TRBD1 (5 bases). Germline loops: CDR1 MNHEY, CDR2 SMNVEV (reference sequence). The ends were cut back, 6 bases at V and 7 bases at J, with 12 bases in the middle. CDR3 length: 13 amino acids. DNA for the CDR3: TGTGCCAGCAGAGGGACTAGGGGTGAAAAACTGTTTTTT. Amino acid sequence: CASRGTRGEKLFF. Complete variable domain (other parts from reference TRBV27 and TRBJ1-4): EAQVTQNPRYLITVTGKKLTVTCSQNMNHEYMSWYRQDPGLGLRQIYYSMNVEVTDKGDVPEGYKVSRKEKRNFPLILESPSPNQTSLYFCASRGTRGEKLFFGSGTQLSVL.

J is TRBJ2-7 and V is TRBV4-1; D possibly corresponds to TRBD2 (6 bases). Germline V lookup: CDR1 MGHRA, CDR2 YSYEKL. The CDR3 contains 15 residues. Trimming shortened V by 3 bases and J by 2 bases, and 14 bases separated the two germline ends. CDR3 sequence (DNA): TGCGCCAGCAGCCAGGGTTCGGGGGACCCCTACGAGCAGTACTTC. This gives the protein CASSQGSGDPYEQYF.